The 12 T cell receptor beta chains given below trace back to one sample, sequenced in a study of CXCR3-negative and CXCR3-positive naive CD8 T cells. Study results and caveats: Comparison of naive cells showed more hydrophobic TRB CDR3s in CXCR3-positive than in CXCR3-negative naive cells.

Which antigens these TCRs recognize remains unknown. 5' RACE with UMI labels generated the TRB cDNA libraries. TCRdb processed the 5' RACE reads again and assigns one entry to each CDR3 protein, with no DNA. The sample includes several thousand distinct CDR3 sequences. Source material: naive CXCR3+ CD8+ T cells from blood. Documented subset: CD45RO-CCR7+CD27+CD95- naive CD8+ T cells expressing CXCR3 (TNR3+). The receptors derive from a human donor in good health. Some clones in this sample may be carry-over from other donors' samples.

The chain recombines TRBV12-5 with TRBJ2-1. CDR1 LGHNT and CDR2 FRNRAP come from the germline V gene. This CDR3 spans 16 amino acids. The CDR3 protein is CASGRPDVSSYNEQFF.

This clonotype is called medium-sized based on its frequency. The V gene is TRBV7-9, the J gene TRBJ2-7; TCRdb calls TRBD1, which cannot be checked without DNA. The CDR3 sequence is 16 residues long. The germline V gene encodes CDR1 SEHNR and CDR2 FQNEAQ (reference sequence). The CDR3 sequence is CASSLSDGETRYEQYF. Using reference TRBV7-9 and TRBJ2-7 for the parts outside the CDR3, the full variable domain is DTGVSQNPRHKITKRGQNVTFRCDPISEHNRLYWYRQTLGQGPEFLTYFQNEAQLEKSRLLSDRFSAERPKGSFSTLEIQRTEQGDSAMYLCASSLSDGETRYEQYFGPGTRLTVT.

This clonotype is deemed medium-sized (0.01 to 0.1%) by its frequency. The rearrangement links TRBV7-3 to TRBJ2-1; TCRdb lists TRBD2, though no DNA is available to test this call. There are 14 residues in the CDR3. From germline, CDR1 is SGHTA and CDR2 FQGTGA. CDR3 sequence: CASSFGGLGNEQFF.

In terms of frequency, this clonotype is medium-sized (0.01 to 0.1%). The chain carries TRBV5-1 and TRBJ2-1. Germline CDR1 reads SGHRS; CDR2 reads YFSETQ. This CDR3 has 15 residues. CDR3 amino acids: CASSLDGGAYNEQFF.

This chain links TRBV14 with TRBJ1-3. CDR1 SGHDN and CDR2 FVKESK come from the germline V gene. The CDR3 length is 15 residues. This chain's CDR3 is CASSQDGSSGNTIYF.

This clonotype ranks as medium-sized in terms of frequency. The V and J genes are TRBV11-2 and TRBJ2-7; the TCRdb call, TRBD1, lacks DNA for checking. The CDR3 runs 14 residues. CDR1 and CDR2 (germline): SGHAT, FQNNGV. CDR3: CASSLAGQIYEQYF.

This clonotype is called medium-sized based on its frequency. This chain uses TRBV2 with TRBJ2-7; there is no DNA to check the TCRdb D call of TRBD1. CDR1 and CDR2 from the germline V gene are SNHLY and FYNNEI. CDR3 length: 14 amino acids. CDR3 protein: CASSAGTGGYEQYF.

V and J are TRBV7-8 and TRBJ2-5; the D call from TCRdb, TRBD1, cannot be confirmed without DNA. Germline V CDR1 and CDR2: SGHVS, FQNEAQ. This CDR3 comprises 13 residues. Here the CDR3 reads CASSFGGWETQYF.

The genes are TRBV12-3 or TRBV12-4 and TRBJ2-1; the D call of TRBD2 rests on TCRdb alone, since no DNA is present to check it. CDR3 length equals 14 residues. The CDR3 sequence: CASSPGANGGEQFF.

This clonotype registers medium-sized (0.01 to 0.1%) by frequency. The V gene is TRBV29-1, the J gene TRBJ2-7. CDR3 length equals 11 residues. Germline CDR1 SQVTM, CDR2 ANQGSEA. The CDR3 reads CSVGAYYEQYF.

The rearrangement links TRBV7-8 to TRBJ2-3; TCRdb reports TRBD1, a call that lacks DNA to check it against. The CDR3 runs 15 residues. CDR1 is SGHVS and CDR2 is FQNEAQ in the germline V gene. CDR3 residues: CASSPLPGDADTQYF.

This rearrangement joins TRBV7-6 to TRBJ1-1. Germline V lookup: CDR1 SGHVS, CDR2 FNYEAQ. The CDR3 runs to 16 residues. The CDR3 reads CASSPYPRGEGTEAFF.